This TCR beta chain came from a study of cytomegalovirus exposure and HLA in healthy donors. About the research overall: Researchers previously reported finding 90 million to 120 million unique TCR beta sequences from about 170 million T cells.

This PCR relied on a set of 60 Vbeta primers and 13 Jbeta primers. Clones were sequenced by immunoSEQ multiplex PCR, and TCRdb holds only the in-frame ones, with some missing. The sample gives about 170,000 clones, roughly 82% of which show up once; roughly 3% is in the top ten. General study findings and limits: In a later analysis, TCR beta V- and J-gene trimming was associated with a missense DCLRE1C variant.

Trimming took 3 bases from V and 0 from J, leaving 11 bases between them. Germline assignment: CDR1 KGHSH and CDR2 LQKENI. This CDR3 spans 15 amino acids. About this clone itself: Its antigen is unidentified.

Material: PBMCs. This sequence joins TRBV18 and TRBJ1-1; D gene uncertain. The receptor's source is a woman aged 45-65 years in good health and CMV-seropositive. CDR3 nucleotides: TGTGCCAGCTCACCGAGCCTCACTGTGAACACTGAAGCTTTCTTT. This translates into CASSPSLTVNTEAFF.